This TCR beta chain was profiled in a study of cytomegalovirus exposure and HLA in healthy donors. Overall study: In a later analysis, the approximately 120 validation repertoires were reported to have used the same platform as the roughly 610 first-cohort repertoires.

As concerns this clone: Its specificity is unknown.

Study results and caveats: Investigators reported 150 to 200 TCR beta chains as tied to cytomegalovirus. In vitro assays verified that a few CMV-associated chains recognized CMV antigens specifically.

Only in-frame clones appear in the TCRdb table, and some are missing; sequencing was by immunoSEQ multiplex PCR. This table has 89,000 or so clones, 93% appearing once. V lost 6 bases, J lost 1 base, and 10 bases lay in between. The germline gives CDR1 LNHNV, CDR2 YYDKDF (reference sequence). The CDR3 spans 14 residues. This clonotype originated in a young woman in good health and CMV-seropositive. Material for sequencing was PBMCs. This sequence joins TRBV15 and TRBJ1-3; tentatively, D is TRBD1 (5 bases). For the CDR3, the DNA is TGTGCCACCAGTGAGGGGAGGTCTGGAAACACCATATATTTT. Residues: CATSEGRSGNTIYF.